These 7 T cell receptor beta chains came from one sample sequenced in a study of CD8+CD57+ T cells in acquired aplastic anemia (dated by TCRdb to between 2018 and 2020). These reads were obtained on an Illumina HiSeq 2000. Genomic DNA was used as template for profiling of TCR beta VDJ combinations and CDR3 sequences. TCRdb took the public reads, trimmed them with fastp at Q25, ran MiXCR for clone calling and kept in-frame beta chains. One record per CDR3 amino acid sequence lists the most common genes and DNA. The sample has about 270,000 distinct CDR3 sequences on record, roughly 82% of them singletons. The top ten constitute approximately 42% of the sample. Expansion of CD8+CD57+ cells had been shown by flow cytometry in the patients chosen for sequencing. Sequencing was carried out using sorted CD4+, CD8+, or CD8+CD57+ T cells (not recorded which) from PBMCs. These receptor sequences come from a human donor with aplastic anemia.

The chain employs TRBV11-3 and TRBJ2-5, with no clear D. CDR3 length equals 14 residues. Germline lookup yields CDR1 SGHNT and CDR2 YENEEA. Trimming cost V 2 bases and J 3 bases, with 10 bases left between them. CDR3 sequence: CASSLRQLEETQYF. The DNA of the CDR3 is TGTGCCAGCAGCTTAAGGCAGTTGGAAGAGACCCAGTACTTC.

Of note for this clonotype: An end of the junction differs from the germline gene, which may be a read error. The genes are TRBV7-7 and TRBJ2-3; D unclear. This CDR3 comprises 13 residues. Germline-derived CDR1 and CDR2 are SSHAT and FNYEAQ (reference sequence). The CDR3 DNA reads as TGTGCTAGCAGCTTAGCCCCGAGGAATGCGCAGTTTTTC. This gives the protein CASSLAPRNAQFF.

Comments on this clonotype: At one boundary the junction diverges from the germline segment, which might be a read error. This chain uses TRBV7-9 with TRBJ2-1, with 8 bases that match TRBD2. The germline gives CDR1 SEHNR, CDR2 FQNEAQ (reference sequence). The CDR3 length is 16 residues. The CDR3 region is CASSLERNGGVYDQFF. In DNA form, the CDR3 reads TGTGCCAGCAGCTTGGAAAGGAACGGGGGGGTATATGACCAGTTCTTC.

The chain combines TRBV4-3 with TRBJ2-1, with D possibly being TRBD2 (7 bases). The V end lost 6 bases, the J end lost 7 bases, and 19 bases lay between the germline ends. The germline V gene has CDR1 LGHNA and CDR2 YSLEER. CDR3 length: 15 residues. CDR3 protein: CASSPLGGGGNEQFF. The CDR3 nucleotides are TGCGCCAGCAGTCCTCTGGGGGGCGGGGGAAATGAGCAGTTCTTC.

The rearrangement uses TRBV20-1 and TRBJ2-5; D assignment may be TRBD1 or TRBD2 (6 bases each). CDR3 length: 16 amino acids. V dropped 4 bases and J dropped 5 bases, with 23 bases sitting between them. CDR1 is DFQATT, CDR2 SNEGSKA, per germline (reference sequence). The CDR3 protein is CSAIGGRARRWETQYF. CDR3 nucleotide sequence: TGCAGTGCTATCGGGGGCAGAGCCAGGAGGTGGGAGACCCAGTACTTC.

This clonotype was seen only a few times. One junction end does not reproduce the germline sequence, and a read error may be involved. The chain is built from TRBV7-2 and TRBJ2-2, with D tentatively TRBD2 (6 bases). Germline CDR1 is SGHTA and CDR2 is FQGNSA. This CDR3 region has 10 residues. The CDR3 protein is CASSPGGLFF. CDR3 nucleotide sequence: TGTGCCAGCAGCCCCGGGGGGCTGTTTTTT.

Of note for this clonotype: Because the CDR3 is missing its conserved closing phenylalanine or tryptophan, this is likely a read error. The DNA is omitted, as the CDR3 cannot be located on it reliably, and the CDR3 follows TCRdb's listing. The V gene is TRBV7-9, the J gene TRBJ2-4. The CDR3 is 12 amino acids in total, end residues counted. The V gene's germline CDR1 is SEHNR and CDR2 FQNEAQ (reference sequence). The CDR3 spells CASSGQRNIQNV.